This TCR beta chain was identified in a study of T cells expressing NK-cell markers. Background on the study: Investigators obtained TCR beta repertoires from sorted CD3+CD56+NKG2C+, CD3+CD56+NKG2C- and CD3+CD56-NKG2C+ T cells. Seven HCMV-seropositive donors and one seronegative donor made up the eight sequenced donors.

Study-level results: NKG2C+ dominant clonotype frequencies in roughly six donors were 1.0-7.0% of CD8+ T cells.

What made the TCR beta cDNA was 5'RACE template switching with UMIs. TCRdb reprocessed the 5' RACE reads and keeps a single row for each CDR3 protein, giving no DNA. Its clone listing holds around 180,000 distinct CDR3 sequences. A remark on this clonotype: Its antigen remains unknown.

The sequencing input was blood T cells: a sorted CD56 or NKG2C T cell subset, CD4+ or CD8+ T cells, or bulk PBMC T cells (not recorded which). This receptor was identified in a man aged 18 to 69 in good health.

The CDR3 spells CASSSFRGASTDTQYF. The chain couples TRBV27 to TRBJ2-3; TCRdb names TRBD1, which stays unverified in the absence of DNA. The CDR3 runs 16 residues. Germline assignment: CDR1 MNHEY and CDR2 SMNVEV (reference sequence).